Detailed here is one T cell receptor beta chain. In germline, CDR1 is LGHNA, CDR2 YNFKEQ. V lost 0 bases, J lost 2 bases, and 20 bases lay in between. The CDR3 spans 18 residues. The protocol was immunoSEQ multiplex PCR, while the TCRdb copy is restricted to in-frame clones and leaves out a portion. Of tens of thousands of clones in the sample, 82% were seen once. The data originate from a study of PD-L1 blockade in urothelial cancer. Study information: At some point between 2013 and 2015, patients got going on atezolizumab, taking 1,200 mg intravenously every 3 weeks.

Urothelial carcinoma affected the patients, and it was locally advanced or metastatic. This TCR derives from an older man with urothelial cancer. The specimen comprised PBMCs, sampled around atezolizumab (anti-PD-L1) treatment. This chain uses TRBV4-2 with TRBJ2-7; D perhaps matches TRBD1 (5 bases). The CDR3 spells CASSQEPQRTGATYEQYF. CDR3 bases: TGTGCCAGCAGCCAAGAACCCCAACGCACAGGCGCTACCTACGAGCAGTACTTC.